This TCR beta chain was sequenced in a study of PD-L1 blockade in urothelial cancer. On the study more broadly: Males with bladder-origin urothelial cancer made up about 85% of the roughly 29 patients.

This sample's time point: pretreatment peripheral blood. In each PCR, synthetic TCR analog templates were spiked in. Generated by immunoSEQ multiplex PCR, the TCRdb table keeps only in-frame clones and is missing some. The sample holds about 51,000 clones; 85% to 90% are singletons and the top ten take roughly 20%. Germline V CDR1 and CDR2: SEHNR, FQNEAQ (reference sequence). The CDR3 has 14 residues. V gave up 4 bases and J gave up 8 bases, with 14 bases separating them. The sequences come from PBMCs, collected around atezolizumab (anti-PD-L1) treatment. This receptor was obtained from a man in his 60s with urothelial cancer. V usage is TRBV7-9 and J usage is TRBJ1-4; D is uncertain. The CDR3 DNA follows: TGTGCCAGCAGCTCAGCGCGGGCGCGGGAAAAACTGTTTTTT. Translated: CASSSARAREKLFF.